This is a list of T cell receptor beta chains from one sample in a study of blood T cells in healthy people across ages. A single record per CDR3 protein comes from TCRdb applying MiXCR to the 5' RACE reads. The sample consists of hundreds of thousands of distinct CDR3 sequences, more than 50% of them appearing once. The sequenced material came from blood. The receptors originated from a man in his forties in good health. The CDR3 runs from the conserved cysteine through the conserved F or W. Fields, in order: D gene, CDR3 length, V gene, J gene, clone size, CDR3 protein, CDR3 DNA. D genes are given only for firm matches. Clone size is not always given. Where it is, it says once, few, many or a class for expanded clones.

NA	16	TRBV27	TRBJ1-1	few	CASSLFSTPQGTEAFF	TGTGCCAGCAGTTTATTTTCTACACCACAGGGAACTGAAGCTTTCTTT
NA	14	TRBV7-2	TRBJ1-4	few	CASSPDGWGEKLFF	TGTGCCAGCAGCCCTGACGGGTGGGGAGAAAAACTGTTTTTT
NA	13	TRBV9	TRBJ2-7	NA	CASSVGTTYEQYF	TGTGCCAGCAGCGTAGGGACCACCTACGAGCAGTACTTC
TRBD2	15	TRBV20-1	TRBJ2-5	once	CSAGLAGGPEETQYF	TGCAGTGCCGGATTAGCGGGAGGGCCCGAAGAGACCCAGTACTTC
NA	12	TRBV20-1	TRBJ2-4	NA	CSASHRVDIQYF	TGCAGTGCTAGTCACAGGGTGGACATTCAGTACTTC
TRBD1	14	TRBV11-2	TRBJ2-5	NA	CASSIQGAGETQYF	TGTGCCAGCAGCATACAGGGGGCTGGGGAGACCCAGTACTTC
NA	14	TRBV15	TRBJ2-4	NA	CATSRVPSASIQYF	TGTGCCACCAGCAGAGTACCCAGTGCCTCTATTCAGTACTTC
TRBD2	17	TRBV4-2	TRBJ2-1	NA	CASSQDLSGGLINVQFF	TGTGCCAGCAGCCAAGATCTGTCGGGGGGGCTAATCAATGTGCAGTTCTTC
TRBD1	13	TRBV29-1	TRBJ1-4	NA	CSVNVGGDEKLFF	TGCAGCGTGAACGTAGGGGGCGATGAAAAACTGTTTTTT
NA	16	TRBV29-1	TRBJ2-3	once	CSVWGIGSVGTDTQYF	TGCAGCGTTTGGGGGATAGGATCTGTTGGGACAGATACGCAGTATTTT
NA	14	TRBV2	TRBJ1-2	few	CASDGLGGHYGYTF	TGTGCCAGCGACGGCCTGGGCGGACACTATGGCTACACCTTC
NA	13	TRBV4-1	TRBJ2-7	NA	CASSPSYSYEQYF	TGCGCCAGCAGCCCAAGCTACTCCTACGAGCAGTACTTC
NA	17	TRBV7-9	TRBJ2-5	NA	CASSLFGRAQGRETQYF	TGTGCCAGCAGCTTATTTGGACGGGCCCAGGGAAGAGAGACCCAGTACTTC